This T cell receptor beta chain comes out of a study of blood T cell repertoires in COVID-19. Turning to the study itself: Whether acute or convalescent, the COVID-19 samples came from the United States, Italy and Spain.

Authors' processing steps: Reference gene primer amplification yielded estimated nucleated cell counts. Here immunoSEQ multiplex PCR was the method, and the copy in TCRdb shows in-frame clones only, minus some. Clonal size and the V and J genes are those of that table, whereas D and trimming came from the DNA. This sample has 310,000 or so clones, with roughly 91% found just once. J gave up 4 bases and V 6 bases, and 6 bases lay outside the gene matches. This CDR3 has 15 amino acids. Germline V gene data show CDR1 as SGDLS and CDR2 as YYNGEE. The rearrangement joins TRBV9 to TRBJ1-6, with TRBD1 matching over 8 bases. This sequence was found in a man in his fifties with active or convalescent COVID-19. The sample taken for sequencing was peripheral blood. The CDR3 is CASNQGARYNSPLHF. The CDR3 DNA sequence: TGTGCCAGCAACCAGGGGGCCCGATATAATTCACCCCTCCACTTT.